This T cell receptor (beta chain) is from a study of blood T cell repertoires in COVID-19. Data came from immunoSEQ multiplex PCR; TCRdb stores just in-frame clones and leaves some out. The sample has approximately 70,000 clones, around 90% seen once. The germline V gene has CDR1 LNHNV and CDR2 YYDKDF (reference sequence). This CDR3 contains 19 residues. Trimming shortened V by 0 bases and J by 7 bases, and 22 bases separated the two germline ends. V and J are TRBV15 and TRBJ1-6, with TRBD1 as a possible D gene (5 bases). Sequenced: peripheral blood. This TCR was recovered from a woman of 80 years or more with active COVID-19. Here the CDR3 reads CATSREKTRTWGRNSPLHF. Here the CDR3 DNA reads TGTGCCACCAGCAGAGAGAAAACTCGGACATGGGGGAGGAATTCACCCCTCCACTTT.